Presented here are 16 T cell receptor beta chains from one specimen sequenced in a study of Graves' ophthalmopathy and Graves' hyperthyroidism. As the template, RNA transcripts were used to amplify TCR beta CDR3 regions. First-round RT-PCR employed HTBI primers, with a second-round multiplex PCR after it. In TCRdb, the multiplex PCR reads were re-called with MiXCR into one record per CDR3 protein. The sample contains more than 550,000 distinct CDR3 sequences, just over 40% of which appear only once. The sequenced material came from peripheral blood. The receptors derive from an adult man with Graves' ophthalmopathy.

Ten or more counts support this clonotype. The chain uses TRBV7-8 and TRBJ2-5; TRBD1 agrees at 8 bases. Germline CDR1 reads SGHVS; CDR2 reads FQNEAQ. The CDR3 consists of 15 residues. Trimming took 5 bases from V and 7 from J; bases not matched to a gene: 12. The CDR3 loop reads CASSRATGVMGTQYF. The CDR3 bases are TGTGCCAGCAGCCGAGCGACAGGGGTCATGGGGACCCAGTACTTC.

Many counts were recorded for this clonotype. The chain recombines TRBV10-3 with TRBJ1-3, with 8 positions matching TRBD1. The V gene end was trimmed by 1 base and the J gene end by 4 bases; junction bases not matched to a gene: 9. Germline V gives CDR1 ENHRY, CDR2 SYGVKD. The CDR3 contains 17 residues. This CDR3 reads CAISEWAGGTTGNTIYF. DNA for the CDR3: TGTGCCATCAGTGAGTGGGCAGGGGGCACTACAGGAAACACCATATATTTT.

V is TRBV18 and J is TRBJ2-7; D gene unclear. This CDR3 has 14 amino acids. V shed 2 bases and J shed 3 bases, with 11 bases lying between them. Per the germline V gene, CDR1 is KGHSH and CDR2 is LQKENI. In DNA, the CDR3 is TGTGCCAGCTCACCAGCGGTACAAAACTACGAGCAGTACTTC. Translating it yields CASSPAVQNYEQYF.

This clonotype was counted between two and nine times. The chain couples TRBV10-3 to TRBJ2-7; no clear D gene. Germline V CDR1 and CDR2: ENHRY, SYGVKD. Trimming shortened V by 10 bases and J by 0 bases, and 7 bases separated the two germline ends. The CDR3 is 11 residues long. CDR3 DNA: TGTGCCAGCGGAGACTCCTACGAGCAGTACTTC. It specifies CASGDSYEQYF.

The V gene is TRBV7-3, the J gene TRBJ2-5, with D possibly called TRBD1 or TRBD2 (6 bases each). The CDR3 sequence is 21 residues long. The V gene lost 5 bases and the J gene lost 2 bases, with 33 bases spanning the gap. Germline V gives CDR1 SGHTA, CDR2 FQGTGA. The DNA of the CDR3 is TGTGCCAGCAGCCCAAAAACCCCGAAAATACAGGGAGGCCCCTTACAAGAGACCCAGTACTTC. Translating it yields CASSPKTPKIQGGPLQETQYF.

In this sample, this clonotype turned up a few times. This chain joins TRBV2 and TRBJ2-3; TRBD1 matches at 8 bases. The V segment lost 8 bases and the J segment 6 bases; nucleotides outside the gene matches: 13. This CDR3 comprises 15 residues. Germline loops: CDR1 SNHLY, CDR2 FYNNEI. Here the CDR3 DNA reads TGTGCCAGCTCCGACGGCAGGGGGCTGAGGGATACGCAGTATTTT. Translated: CASSDGRGLRDTQYF. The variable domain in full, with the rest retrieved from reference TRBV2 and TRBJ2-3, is EPEVTQTPSHQVTQMGQEVILRCVPISNHLYFYWYRQILGQKVEFLVSFYNNEISEKSEIFDDQFSVERPDGSNFTLKIRSTKLEDSAMYFCASSDGRGLRDTQYFGPGTRLTVL.

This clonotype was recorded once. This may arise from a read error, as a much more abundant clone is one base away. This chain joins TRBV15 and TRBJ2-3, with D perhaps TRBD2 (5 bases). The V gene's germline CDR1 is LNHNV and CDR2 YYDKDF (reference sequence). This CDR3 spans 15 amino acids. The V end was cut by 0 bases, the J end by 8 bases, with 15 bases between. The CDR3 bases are TGTGCCACCAGCAGAGAGCGTGGCGGGCCAGGTACGCAGTATTTT. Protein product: CATSRERGGPGTQYF. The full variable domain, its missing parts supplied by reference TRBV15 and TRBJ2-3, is DAMVIQNPRYQVTQFGKPVTLSCSQTLNHNVMYWYQQKSSQAPKLLFHYYDKDFNNEADTPDNFQSRRPNTSFCFLDIRSPGLGDTAMYLCATSRERGGPGTQYFGPGTRLTVL.

The CDR3 DNA sequence: TGTGCCAGCAGCTCCAGACAGGGGAAAATCTATGGCTACACCTTC. It encodes CASSSRQGKIYGYTF. The chain uses TRBV7-2 and TRBJ1-2, with TRBD1 identical over 8 bases. J lost 4 bases, V lost 4 bases, and 8 bases had no gene match. The CDR3 extends over 15 amino acids. Germline V gene sequence: CDR1 SGHTA, CDR2 FQGNSA.

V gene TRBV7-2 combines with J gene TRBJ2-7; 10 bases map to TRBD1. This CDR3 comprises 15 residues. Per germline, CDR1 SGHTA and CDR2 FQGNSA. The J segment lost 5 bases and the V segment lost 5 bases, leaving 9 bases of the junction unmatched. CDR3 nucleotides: TGTGCCAGCAGCCAGGTTGGGACAGGGGACCACGAGCAGTACTTC. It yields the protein CASSQVGTGDHEQYF.

CDR3 in DNA: TGTGCCAGCAGTGAATTGAGAGGAGGACATTCCTCCTACGAGCAGTACTTC. This codes for CASSELRGGHSSYEQYF. This chain connects TRBV25-1 to TRBJ2-7; TRBD1 or TRBD2 may be the D gene (5 bases each). The ends were cut back, 1 base at V and 0 bases at J, with 16 bases in the middle. This CDR3 has 17 amino acids. Germline CDR1 is MGHDK and CDR2 is SYGVNS.

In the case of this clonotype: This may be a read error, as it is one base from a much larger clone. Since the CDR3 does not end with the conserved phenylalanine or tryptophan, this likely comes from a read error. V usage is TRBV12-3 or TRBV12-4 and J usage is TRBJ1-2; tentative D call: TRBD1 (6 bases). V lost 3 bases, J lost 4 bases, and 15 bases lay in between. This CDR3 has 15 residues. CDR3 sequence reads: CASSLPQGRGYGYTC. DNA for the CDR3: TGTGCCAGCAGTTTGCCCCAGGGGAGAGGCTATGGCTACACCTGC.

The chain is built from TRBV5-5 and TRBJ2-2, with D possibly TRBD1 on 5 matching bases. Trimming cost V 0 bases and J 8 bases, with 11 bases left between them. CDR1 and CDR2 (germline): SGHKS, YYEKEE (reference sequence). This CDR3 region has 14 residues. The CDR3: CASSLGGAAGELFF. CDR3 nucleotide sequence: TGTGCCAGCAGCTTGGGGGGCGCAGCTGGGGAGCTGTTTTTT.

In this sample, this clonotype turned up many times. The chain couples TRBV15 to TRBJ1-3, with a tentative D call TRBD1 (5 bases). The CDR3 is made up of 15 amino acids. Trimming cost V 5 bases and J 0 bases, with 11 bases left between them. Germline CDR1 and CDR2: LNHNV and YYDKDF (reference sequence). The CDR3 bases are TGTGCCACCAGCCGAGGGACCTACTCTGGAAACACCATATATTTT. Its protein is CATSRGTYSGNTIYF.

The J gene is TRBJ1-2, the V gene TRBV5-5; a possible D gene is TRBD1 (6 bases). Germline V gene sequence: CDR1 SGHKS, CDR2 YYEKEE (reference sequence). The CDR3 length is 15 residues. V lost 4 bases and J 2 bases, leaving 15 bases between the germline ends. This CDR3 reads CASSPKPGQNYGYTF. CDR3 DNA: TGTGCCAGCAGCCCCAAACCCGGACAGAACTATGGCTACACCTTC. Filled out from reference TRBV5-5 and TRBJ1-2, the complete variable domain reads DAGVTQSPTHLIKTRGQQVTLRCSPISGHKSVSWYQQVLGQGPQFIFQYYEKEERGRGNFPDRFSARQFPNYSSELNVNALLLGDSALYLCASSPKPGQNYGYTFGSGTRLTVV.

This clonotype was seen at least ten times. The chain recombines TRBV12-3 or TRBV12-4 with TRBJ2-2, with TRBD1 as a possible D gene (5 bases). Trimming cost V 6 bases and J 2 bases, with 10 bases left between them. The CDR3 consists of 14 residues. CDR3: CASRGVPNTGELFF. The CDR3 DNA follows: TGTGCCAGCAGAGGGGTTCCCAACACCGGGGAGCTGTTTTTT.

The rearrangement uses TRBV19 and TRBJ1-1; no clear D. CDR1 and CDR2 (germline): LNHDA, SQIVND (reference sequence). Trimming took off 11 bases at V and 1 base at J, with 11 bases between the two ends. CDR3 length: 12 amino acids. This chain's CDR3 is CASNQRNTEAFF. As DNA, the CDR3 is TGTGCCTCAAACCAGCGGAACACTGAAGCTTTCTTT.